The TCR beta chain under discussion was sequenced for a study of blood T cell repertoires in COVID-19 (dated by TCRdb to 2020 to 2021). General notes on the study: The collaborator samples originated in the United States, Italy and Spain and spanned the acute and convalescent phases of COVID-19. Where available, HLA class I and class II types were obtained from metadata supplied by the sample provider rather than from assay-based typing. The repertoires were released in a freely available public database intended as a resource for research on the immune response to SARS-CoV-2. The dataset comprised deeply sampled blood TCRbeta repertoires from subjects exposed to, actively infected with, or recovered from COVID-19. The samples were drawn from the first 160 participants of the ongoing ImmuneRACE study and from 1,254 subjects provided by 6 global collaborators. The material from the prospective study consisted of cDNA or gDNA derived from T cells, B-cell-depleted T cells, or PBMCs. Nearly every sample came with metadata listing a de-identified subject ID, COVID-19 status, age in years and sex.

Concerning this clone itself: Its antigen is unknown. No qualities accompany the bases; no much larger clone lies one base away.

The collaborating institutions used their own protocols to collect whole blood in K2EDTA tubes. Collaborator samples were shipped for TCRbeta analysis as frozen whole blood, isolated PBMCs, or DNA extracted from either sample type. The investigation overall reported the following: The quantity of clinical and demographic metadata differed by source and by participant and was supplied without curation.

The immunoSEQ Assay, a bias-controlled multiplex PCR, was used to amplify TCRbeta CDR3 regions from genomic DNA. For the original study's pipeline: Within the assay, amplification of reference gene primers was used to estimate how many nucleated cells each sample contained. To quantify the absolute abundance of each unique TCRbeta CDR3 rearrangement, sequence reads were collapsed and filtered. For each sample, productive Simpson clonality was calculated by taking the square root of Simpson's diversity index across productive rearrangements. This immuneACCESS table, as held by TCRdb, lists in-frame sequences with V and J called but not all clones. Of the missing ones, under half trace to an unresolved V gene in checked studies; the others have no known cause. V, J and clone size derive from that table, while D and trimming were established from the DNA sequence. The sample data list around 45,000 clones, and about 87% of these were observed just once. Of the sample, 15% is held by the ten largest clones.

V is cut back by 6 bases and J by 0 bases, with 5 bases in the junction unmatched. CDR1 is given as MDHEN and CDR2 as SYDVKM, both from the germline V gene. From its cysteine to its phenylalanine, the CDR3 spans 15 amino acids. Only the CDR3 DNA is retained, 45 bases long and in frame from the first base. The chain employs TRBV28 and TRBJ1-5, with 7 junctional bases fitting TRBD1. Material: peripheral blood. This receptor was obtained from a man aged 55 to 70 with active COVID-19. The DNA sequence follows: TGTGCCAGCAGACGAGGGACAGTTAGCAATCAGCCCCAGCATTTT. Its translation is CASRRGTVSNQPQHF.